These 9 T cell receptor beta chains came from one sample sequenced in a study of T cell responses to AZD1222 COVID-19 vaccine. The assay was immunoSEQ multiplex PCR, and TCRdb's table has in-frame clones only and misses some. The sample lists about 99,000 clones, more than 85% occurring once. Source: peripheral blood, taken on day 0 of AZD1222 vaccination. Receptors originate from an adult in good health.

J is TRBJ1-5 and V is TRBV2; D gene ambiguous. The CDR3 has 14 residues. CDR1 and CDR2 from the germline V gene are SNHLY and FYNNEI. V lost 8 bases, J lost 0 bases, and 11 bases lay in between. DNA for the CDR3: TGTGCCAGCGGGGATAAATATAGCAATCAGCCCCAGCATTTT. Translating it yields CASGDKYSNQPQHF.

The chain uses TRBV7-9 and TRBJ2-3; D not certain. CDR1 is SEHNR and CDR2 is FQNEAQ in the germline V gene (reference sequence). This CDR3 has 14 residues. Trimming cost V 3 bases and J 0 bases, with 7 bases left between them. CDR3 residues: CASSFSQSTDTQYF. In DNA form, the CDR3 reads TGTGCCAGCAGCTTTAGTCAAAGCACAGATACGCAGTATTTT.

The chain carries TRBV30 and TRBJ2-7; no clear D gene. Looked up from germline, CDR1 is GTSNPN and CDR2 is SVGIG (reference sequence). Between the trimmed V and J ends, which lost 0 bases and 2 bases, there was a span of 14 bases. This CDR3 contains 15 residues. The CDR3 region is CAWSVQALVPYEQYF. For the CDR3, the DNA is TGTGCCTGGAGTGTACAAGCACTTGTCCCCTACGAGCAGTACTTC. The variable domain in full, with the rest retrieved from reference TRBV30 and TRBJ2-7, is SQTIHQWPATLVQPVGSPLSLECTVEGTSNPNLYWYRQAAGRGLQLLFYSVGIGQISSEVPQNLSASRPQDRQFILSSKKLLLSDSGFYLCAWSVQALVPYEQYFGPGTRLTVT.

The chain is built from TRBV30 and TRBJ1-5; D is undetermined. V lost 0 bases and J 9 bases, leaving 9 bases between the germline ends. The CDR3 runs to 12 residues. CDR1 is GTSNPN and CDR2 is SVGIG in the germline V gene (reference sequence). In DNA form, the CDR3 reads TGTGCCTGGAGTGTAATCGGTGGGCCCCAGCATTTT. It codes for CAWSVIGGPQHF.

The sample holds one count of this clone. The V gene is TRBV28, the J gene TRBJ1-5; D remains ambiguous. The CDR3 is 16 residues long. V lost 3 bases to trimming and J lost 3 bases, with 15 bases between them. Looked up from germline, CDR1 is MDHEN and CDR2 is SYDVKM. The CDR3 loop reads CASSLVEVGFNQPQHF. CDR3 bases: TGTGCCAGCAGTTTGGTGGAGGTCGGATTCAATCAGCCCCAGCATTTT.

The chain links TRBV21-1 to TRBJ2-7; the table's D call, TRBD2, has no DNA check behind it. TRBV21-1 is given as a pseudogene. The length of the CDR3 is 17 residues. This chain's CDR3 is CASSPEGRHQESYEQYF. The CDR3 DNA sequence: TGTGCCAGCAGCCCCGAAGGGAGACACCAAGAGTCCTACGAGCAGTACTTC.

The CDR3 loop reads CASSVLAGGPGEQYF. The CDR3 bases are TGTGCCAGCAGTGTACTAGCGGGAGGGCCGGGAGAGCAGTACTTC. The chain couples TRBV7-2 to TRBJ2-7; 13 positions agree with TRBD2. Germline loops: CDR1 SGHTA, CDR2 FQGNSA. This CDR3 has 15 residues. With 6 bases clipped from V and 7 bases from J, the junction kept 9 bases outside the gene matches.

DNA of the CDR3: TGTGCCAGCAGTCTGGGGGAGTCCGGGGAGCTGTTTTTT. Its translation: CASSLGESGELFF. V is TRBV6-4 and J is TRBJ2-2, with D perhaps matching TRBD1 or TRBD2 (5 bases each). Germline loops: CDR1 MRHNA, CDR2 SNTAGT. The CDR3 covers 13 residues. V shed 5 bases and J shed 6 bases, with 10 bases lying between them.

With regard to this clone: Germline and junction disagree at one end, which may indicate a read error. The chain joins TRBV6-6 to TRBJ1-2; D ambiguous. The germline CDR1 and CDR2 sequences are MNHNY and SVGAGI (reference sequence). The CDR3 consists of 11 residues. The DNA for the CDR3 is TGTGCCAGCAGATACCAGCCCAGGCTTTACTTC. Amino acids: CASRYQPRLYF.